A selection of T cell receptor beta chains follows, all from one sample in a study of CD8 T cells in ankylosing spondylitis. A single record per CDR3 protein comes from TCRdb applying MiXCR to the 5' RACE reads. The profile shows 250,000 to 300,000 distinct CDR3 sequences, over 15% of them singletons. The sequenced sample was blood, either unsorted or a sorted T cell fraction (not recorded which). Source of these receptors: a male donor with ankylosing spondylitis or in good health (not recorded which). The CDR3 runs from the conserved cysteine through the conserved F or W. The D gene is left open where the match is weak. The size of a clone is reported for some rows only, either as once, few or many, or as a class for expanded clones.

cdr3_nt: TGTGCCAGCAGTTTTTCTTCCGGGGAGCTGTTTTTT
cdr3_aa: CASSFSSGELFF
d_call: -
j_call: TRBJ2-2
v_call: TRBV12-3/TRBV12-4
clone_size: few

cdr3_nt: TGTGCCAGCAGTGCAATGGTGTACACTGAAGCTTTCTTT
cdr3_aa: CASSAMVYTEAFF
d_call: -
j_call: TRBJ1-1
v_call: TRBV12-3/TRBV12-4
clone_size: -

cdr3_nt: TGTGCCAGCAGCCCACTAGCGGGGGGGCCCTTTGAGCAGTTCTTC
cdr3_aa: CASSPLAGGPFEQFF
d_call: TRBD2
j_call: TRBJ2-1
v_call: TRBV12-3/TRBV12-4
clone_size: few

cdr3_nt: TGTGCCAGCACCCCGGGTCCGGCGCAGGGCAATGAGCAGTTCTTC
cdr3_aa: CASTPGPAQGNEQFF
d_call: -
j_call: TRBJ2-1
v_call: TRBV12-3/TRBV12-4
clone_size: -

cdr3_nt: TGCGCCAGCAGCTTGCTCCTAGCGGGAGGGCCATCCGGGGAGCTGTTTTTT
cdr3_aa: CASSLLLAGGPSGELFF
d_call: TRBD2
j_call: TRBJ2-2
v_call: TRBV5-1
clone_size: many

cdr3_nt: TGCAGTGCCGTAGACCAGCGAGGTAGCTCCCACAATGAGCAGTTCTTC
cdr3_aa: CSAVDQRGSSHNEQFF
d_call: -
j_call: TRBJ2-1
v_call: TRBV20-1
clone_size: -

cdr3_nt: TGCAGTGCTAGAGTTTGGGGGGACAGTTTCATCTACACCTTC
cdr3_aa: CSARVWGDSFIYTF
d_call: TRBD1
j_call: TRBJ1-2
v_call: TRBV20-1
clone_size: few

cdr3_nt: TGTGCCAGCTCACTGAGCGCGACAGGGAATCAGCCCCAGCATTTT
cdr3_aa: CASSLSATGNQPQHF
d_call: TRBD1
j_call: TRBJ1-5
v_call: TRBV18
clone_size: -

cdr3_nt: TGCAGCGGACAGGCCCAGGGGACCCAGTACTTC
cdr3_aa: CSGQAQGTQYF
d_call: -
j_call: TRBJ2-5
v_call: TRBV29-1
clone_size: -

cdr3_nt: TGTGCCAGCAGTCCTGGACTAGGCGTATACAATGAGCAGTTCTTC
cdr3_aa: CASSPGLGVYNEQFF
d_call: TRBD2
j_call: TRBJ2-1
v_call: TRBV7-3
clone_size: many

cdr3_nt: TGTGCCAGCAGCACAAGTCCCCTTTCTAATCAGCCCCAGCATTTT
cdr3_aa: CASSTSPLSNQPQHF
d_call: -
j_call: TRBJ1-5
v_call: TRBV7-2
clone_size: -

cdr3_nt: TGTGCCAGCAGCTTGGGTGGCGGGCCATTCCCTCATACGCAGTATTTT
cdr3_aa: CASSLGGGPFPHTQYF
d_call: -
j_call: TRBJ2-3
v_call: TRBV5-6
clone_size: -

cdr3_nt: TGCGCCAGCAGTTCCGATGGACAGATGAACACTGAAGCTTTCTTT
cdr3_aa: CASSSDGQMNTEAFF
d_call: -
j_call: TRBJ1-1
v_call: TRBV5-1
clone_size: -

cdr3_nt: TGTGCCAGCAGTGCCTTAGCGGAAGCCTCCTACAATGAGCAGTTCTTC
cdr3_aa: CASSALAEASYNEQFF
d_call: -
j_call: TRBJ2-1
v_call: TRBV7-2
clone_size: -

cdr3_nt: TGTGCCAGCAGCTTAGAAGGGGCCAGAAGTACCAACACTGAAGCTTTCTTT
cdr3_aa: CASSLEGARSTNTEAFF
d_call: -
j_call: TRBJ1-1
v_call: TRBV7-6
clone_size: -

cdr3_nt: TGTGCCAGCAATCCACTAGAGGGAGCCGGCTATGAGCAGTTCTTC
cdr3_aa: CASNPLEGAGYEQFF
d_call: -
j_call: TRBJ2-1
v_call: TRBV6-1
clone_size: -

cdr3_nt: TGTGCCAGCAGCGTACTAAGTTCCCAAGATACGCAGTATTTT
cdr3_aa: CASSVLSSQDTQYF
d_call: -
j_call: TRBJ2-3
v_call: TRBV9
clone_size: few

cdr3_nt: TGTGCCAGCAGCCAACAGGGTTCCACCGGGGAGCTGTTTTTT
cdr3_aa: CASSQQGSTGELFF
d_call: -
j_call: TRBJ2-2
v_call: TRBV3-1
clone_size: -

cdr3_nt: TGCGCCAGCTCGTACGGCCGCGGCCTCTTGAACACTGAAGCTTTCTTT
cdr3_aa: CASSYGRGLLNTEAFF
d_call: -
j_call: TRBJ1-1
v_call: TRBV5-1
clone_size: few

cdr3_nt: TGTGCCAGTAGCCCCCCCAGCGGCGAGCAGTTCTTC
cdr3_aa: CASSPPSGEQFF
d_call: -
j_call: TRBJ2-1
v_call: TRBV19
clone_size: few

cdr3_nt: TGCAGCGCGCAGGGGGCCGGCTATGGCTACACCTTC
cdr3_aa: CSAQGAGYGYTF
d_call: TRBD1
j_call: TRBJ1-2
v_call: TRBV29-1
clone_size: few

cdr3_nt: TGTGCCAGCAGCCACAGGGACACCTACACCGGGGAGCTGTTTTTT
cdr3_aa: CASSHRDTYTGELFF
d_call: -
j_call: TRBJ2-2
v_call: TRBV28
clone_size: -

cdr3_nt: TGTGCCAGCAGTCCAGTCGTTGTGGAAAACAATGAGCAGTTCTTC
cdr3_aa: CASSPVVVENNEQFF
d_call: -
j_call: TRBJ2-1
v_call: TRBV7-2
clone_size: -

cdr3_nt: TGCAGTGCTAGACAGGGGCCCACCGGGGAGCTGTTTTTT
cdr3_aa: CSARQGPTGELFF
d_call: -
j_call: TRBJ2-2
v_call: TRBV20-1
clone_size: few

cdr3_nt: TGTGCCAGCAGCCTCCTGGCTAGCACAGATACGCAGTATTTT
cdr3_aa: CASSLLASTDTQYF
d_call: -
j_call: TRBJ2-3
v_call: TRBV12-3/TRBV12-4
clone_size: few

cdr3_nt: TGTGCCAGCAGTTATCAGGGGCTGTTAGCCAAAAACATTCAGTACTTC
cdr3_aa: CASSYQGLLAKNIQYF
d_call: -
j_call: TRBJ2-4
v_call: TRBV6-2/TRBV6-3
clone_size: -

cdr3_nt: TGCGCCAGCACCCGCGGGAGCCCCTACAATGAGCAGTTCTTC
cdr3_aa: CASTRGSPYNEQFF
d_call: TRBD2
j_call: TRBJ2-1
v_call: TRBV5-1
clone_size: -

cdr3_nt: TGTGCCAGCAGTGGTCAGGGGGTAGCTACGCAGTATTTT
cdr3_aa: CASSGQGVATQYF
d_call: TRBD1
j_call: TRBJ2-3
v_call: TRBV2
clone_size: -